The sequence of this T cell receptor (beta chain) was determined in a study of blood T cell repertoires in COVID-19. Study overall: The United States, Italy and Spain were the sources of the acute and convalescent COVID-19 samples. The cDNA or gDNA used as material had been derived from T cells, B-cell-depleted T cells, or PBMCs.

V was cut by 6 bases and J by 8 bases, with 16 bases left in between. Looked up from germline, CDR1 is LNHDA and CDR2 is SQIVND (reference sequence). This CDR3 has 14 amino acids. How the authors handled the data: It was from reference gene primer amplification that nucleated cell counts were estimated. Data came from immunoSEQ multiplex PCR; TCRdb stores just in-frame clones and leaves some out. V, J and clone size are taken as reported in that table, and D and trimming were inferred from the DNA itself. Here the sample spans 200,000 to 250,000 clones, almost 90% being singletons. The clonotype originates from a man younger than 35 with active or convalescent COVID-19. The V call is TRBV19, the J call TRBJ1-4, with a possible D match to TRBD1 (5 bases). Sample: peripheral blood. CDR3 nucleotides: TGTGCCAGTAGGCGCGGGCCGGGGGAAGAAAAACTGTTTTTT. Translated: CASRRGPGEEKLFF.